The TCR beta chain under discussion was sequenced for a study of OX40 agonist ivuxolimab in advanced cancers. As for the study in general: Prior checkpoint blockade (anti-PD-1, anti-PD-L1 or anti-CTLA-4) was permitted; under 50% had it. Findings and limits, study-wide: The average count of expanded clones was higher among CD8+ T cells than among CD4+. Specificity for antigen went undetermined in the expanded peripheral T cells.

In regard to this clone: Its antigen is as yet unknown.

The J segment lost 4 bases and the V segment lost 3 bases, leaving 6 bases of the junction unmatched. CDR3 length equals 15 residues. Germline V lookup: CDR1 WNHNN, CDR2 SYGVQD (reference sequence). Profiling relied on immunoSEQ multiplex PCR, and the TCRdb table lists in-frame clones only, not all of them. There are about 77,000 clones in the sample; roughly 85% occur only once, and 2% to 2.5% lies in the top ten. The gene calls are TRBV10-1 and TRBJ2-1, with 7 bases lining up with TRBD1. The source material was CD4+ or CD8+ T cells sorted from blood, sampled in a trial of the OX40 agonist ivuxolimab. The sequence came from an adult with an advanced solid tumor such as melanoma, head and neck, liver or kidney cancer. CDR3 nucleotides: TGCGCCAGCAGTGAAGTCGGGACAGCGTACAATGAGCAGTTCTTC. As protein: CASSEVGTAYNEQFF.